This T cell receptor beta chain appears in the sequencing data of a study of graft-versus-host responses after intestinal transplantation. In the study overall: All of the recipients had induction that used anti-thymocyte globulin, then tacrolimus and steroids for roughly three years. Study-wide results and limits: GvH clones turned up in recipient marrow; some had shown up first in ileum or blood. Some patients had graft-donor T cell macrochimerism, and their allografts showed high graft-versus-host to host-versus-graft clonal ratios.

Regarding this clone: Antigen specificity is unknown.

Clones were read by immunoSEQ multiplex PCR, and TCRdb kept only the in-frame ones, dropping some. The table lists more than 20,000 clones, roughly 85% of them singletons. The sequencing used PBMCs, collected 28 days after intestinal transplant. The source is a human patient who received an intestinal transplant, so some T cells may come from the graft donor.

The CDR3 DNA reads as TGTGCCGGATATAACCGGGATGGAAAAGAAAAACTGTTTTTT. Translated: CAGYNRDGKEKLFF. The rearrangement uses TRBV30 and TRBJ1-4; D not resolved. V lost 8 bases and J 8 bases, leaving 21 bases between the germline ends. This CDR3 is 14 amino acids long. The germline gives CDR1 GTSNPN, CDR2 SVGIG (reference sequence).